One sample yielded the 29 T cell receptor beta chains listed below, sequenced in a study of blood T cells in healthy people across ages. A second PCR of about 6 to 12 cycles used a sample-barcoded 5' primer and a J-beta primer mix. A single record per CDR3 protein comes from TCRdb applying MiXCR to the 5' RACE reads. The sample lists some 900,000 distinct CDR3 sequences; around 49% were seen once. Material for sequencing was blood. Receptors originate from a man in his thirties or forties in good health.

The chain couples TRBV29-1 to TRBJ2-1, with D possibly TRBD2 on 6 matching bases. V was pared by 7 bases and J by 4 bases, with 8 bases between. This CDR3 spans 11 amino acids. The V gene's germline CDR1 is SQVTM and CDR2 ANQGSEA. The CDR3 protein is CSGDSYNEQFF. The CDR3 DNA reads TGCAGCGGGGACTCATACAATGAGCAGTTCTTC.

The chain links TRBV5-1 to TRBJ2-3; 8 bases map to TRBD1. Per the germline V gene, CDR1 is SGHRS and CDR2 is YFSETQ. CDR3 length: 16 amino acids. The J segment lost 4 bases and the V segment lost 1 base, leaving 8 bases of the junction unmatched. CDR3 nucleotides: TGCGCCAGCAGCTTGAAACCCCCGACAGGGGCAGATACGCAGTATTTT. It specifies CASSLKPPTGADTQYF.

Notes on this clonotype: The junction differs from germline at one of its ends, possibly a read error. This rearrangement joins TRBV4-1 to TRBJ2-5; D is possibly TRBD1 or TRBD2 (5 bases each). Germline CDR1 is MGHRA and CDR2 is YSYEKL. The CDR3 runs to 16 residues. As DNA, the CDR3 is TGCACCAGCAGCCAGGCTCCCGGGACCATCCAAGAGACCCAGTACTTC. Encoded protein: CTSSQAPGTIQETQYF.

This clonotype was detected only a few times. This rearrangement joins TRBV3-1 to TRBJ2-7; the D gene could be TRBD1 or TRBD2 (5 bases each). Trimming cost V 2 bases and J 10 bases, with 18 bases left between them. Germline V gene sequence: CDR1 LGHDT, CDR2 YNNKEL (reference sequence). The length of the CDR3 is 14 residues. The CDR3 loop is CASSQSLGAGGQYF. CDR3 sequence (DNA): TGTGCCAGCAGCCAATCCTTAGGGGCCGGAGGACAGTACTTC.

The chain recombines TRBV7-2 with TRBJ2-7, with 8 bases lining up with TRBD2. CDR3 length equals 17 residues. The trim removed 5 bases at V and 4 bases at J, leaving 16 bases unmatched. Germline V gene sequence: CDR1 SGHTA, CDR2 FQGNSA. The CDR3 DNA reads TGTGCCAGCAGCAGCCTGATGGAGCGGGGGAGTGGGTACGAGCAGTACTTC. This encodes CASSSLMERGSGYEQYF.

The chain is built from TRBV12-3 or TRBV12-4 and TRBJ2-7, with D possibly being TRBD1 (5 bases). V was clipped by 4 bases and J by 2 bases, with 12 bases between them. This CDR3 region has 14 residues. CDR3 bases: TGTGCCAGCAGTTCCCGGGCAGGGACCTACGAGCAGTACTTC. Translation: CASSSRAGTYEQYF.

The V call is TRBV27, the J call TRBJ1-4; 7 nucleotides agree with TRBD1. This CDR3 has 15 amino acids. Germline assignment: CDR1 MNHEY and CDR2 SMNVEV (reference sequence). V shed 6 bases and J 5 bases; nucleotides not matched to a gene: 9. CDR3 residues: CASSTPRDRNEKLFF. CDR3 in DNA: TGTGCCAGCAGCACCCCCCGGGACAGAAATGAAAAACTGTTTTTT.

This clonotype was detected ten times or more. The chain has TRBV5-6 and TRBJ2-3; D might be TRBD1 (6 bases). This CDR3 is built from 15 residues. Germline values: CDR1 SGHDT, CDR2 YYEEEE. Deletions cut 4 bases from V and 4 bases from J, with 16 bases between. CDR3 sequence (DNA): TGTGCCAGCAGCCCCGGACAGAGAGGTCCAGATACGCAGTATTTT. Encoded protein: CASSPGQRGPDTQYF.

The rearrangement joins TRBV30 to TRBJ1-2; unclear D gene. The CDR3 contains 11 residues. Trimming pared 5 bases from V and 4 bases from J, leaving 8 bases between. Germline CDR1 GTSNPN, CDR2 SVGIG (reference sequence). The CDR3 DNA follows: TGTGCCTGGGCCGCCAGCTATGGCTACACCTTC. Amino acids: CAWAASYGYTF. Combining the CDR3 with reference TRBV30 and TRBJ1-2 gives the whole variable domain SQTIHQWPATLVQPVGSPLSLECTVEGTSNPNLYWYRQAAGRGLQLLFYSVGIGQISSEVPQNLSASRPQDRQFILSSKKLLLSDSGFYLCAWAASYGYTFGSGTRLTVV.

This clonotype was detected a few times. This chain links TRBV7-3 with TRBJ2-1; 7 bases are shared with TRBD1. J was trimmed by 1 base and V by 2 bases; bases with no gene match: 5. The CDR3 contains 16 residues. Looked up from germline, CDR1 is SGHTA and CDR2 is FQGTGA. CDR3: CASSLVSRGSYNEQFF. CDR3 in DNA: TGTGCCAGCAGCTTAGTCTCCAGGGGGTCCTACAATGAGCAGTTCTTC.

This chain joins TRBV29-1 and TRBJ2-3, with TRBD2 matching 9 bases. Germline CDR1 is SQVTM and CDR2 is ANQGSEA. The CDR3 consists of 17 residues. V dropped 6 bases and J dropped 0; count of bases not matched to a gene: 13. The CDR3: CSVKIPFSGGSTDTQYF. Written as DNA, the CDR3 is TGCAGCGTAAAAATACCTTTTAGCGGGGGAAGCACAGATACGCAGTATTTT.

There are a few counts of this clonotype. The J gene is TRBJ1-5, the V gene TRBV28; D unclear. The CDR3 loop spans 15 amino acids. Looked up from germline, CDR1 is MDHEN and CDR2 is SYDVKM. V lost 6 bases and J 2 bases, leaving 14 bases between the germline ends. The CDR3 reads CASSLTATGNQPQHF. The CDR3 DNA reads TGTGCCAGCAGCCTCACCGCCACCGGCAATCAGCCCCAGCATTTT.

The chain is built from TRBV21-1 and TRBJ1-1; TRBD1, the table's D call, lacks a check against the DNA. TRBV21-1 is reported as a pseudogene. The CDR3 spans 14 residues. The CDR3 sequence is CASSKKGAVTEAFF. CDR3 in DNA: TGTGCCAGCAGCAAAAAGGGGGCGGTCACTGAAGCTTTCTTT.

This clonotype was recorded a few times. The V call is TRBV4-1, the J call TRBJ2-1; possibly TRBD1 or TRBD2 for D (6 bases each). Germline V gene sequence: CDR1 MGHRA, CDR2 YSYEKL. Deletions cut 4 bases from V and 5 bases from J, with 18 bases between. This CDR3 region has 16 residues. The CDR3 DNA follows: TGCGCCAGCAGCCCGGGGGACACACTTTCCAACAATGAGCAGTTCTTC. Protein product: CASSPGDTLSNNEQFF.

This chain uses TRBV6-2 or TRBV6-3 with TRBJ2-5, with 7 positions matching TRBD2. The V gene end was trimmed by 6 bases and the J gene end by 2 bases; junction bases not matched to a gene: 6. The CDR3 spans 14 residues. CDR1 MNHEY and CDR2 SVGEGT come from the germline V gene. CDR3 region: CASSRGAGQETQYF. In DNA, the CDR3 is TGTGCCAGCAGCCGGGGAGCGGGGCAAGAGACCCAGTACTTC.

The chain is built from TRBV27 and TRBJ2-5; 11 bases align to TRBD2. CDR3 size: 17 residues. Trimming removed 5 bases from V and 0 bases from J; junction bases left unmatched: 8. Germline CDR1 MNHEY, CDR2 SMNVEV (reference sequence). This CDR3 reads CASSPLVAGGYQETQYF. The DNA of the CDR3 is TGTGCCAGCAGTCCCCTTGTAGCGGGGGGGTACCAAGAGACCCAGTACTTC.

V usage is TRBV7-9 and J usage is TRBJ2-3, with 8 bases aligning to TRBD1. V was pared by 6 bases and J by 5 bases, with 4 bases of the junction left unmatched. The CDR3 is 13 amino acids. The germline V gene has CDR1 SEHNR and CDR2 FQNEAQ (reference sequence). The CDR3 DNA reads as TGTGCCAGCAGTGGACAGGGAAGAGATACGCAGTATTTT. This translates into CASSGQGRDTQYF.

This clonotype was found a few times. The rearrangement links TRBV5-1 to TRBJ1-2; 12 bases line up with TRBD1. The CDR3 is made up of 14 amino acids. Trimming removed 4 bases from V and 8 bases from J; junction bases left unmatched: 6. Looked up from germline, CDR1 is SGHRS and CDR2 is YFSETQ. This CDR3 reads CASSAGQGAEGYTF. Written as DNA, the CDR3 is TGCGCCAGCAGCGCGGGACAGGGGGCTGAAGGCTACACCTTC.

There are many counts of this clonotype. The chain couples TRBV29-1 to TRBJ2-1; D is possibly TRBD2 (6 bases). This CDR3 comprises 12 residues. Looked up from germline, CDR1 is SQVTM and CDR2 is ANQGSEA. Trimming removed 4 bases from V and 9 bases from J, with 13 bases in between. The CDR3 protein is CSVVPAGSEQFF. CDR3 DNA: TGCAGCGTTGTTCCAGCGGGCAGTGAGCAGTTCTTC.

This clonotype has more than one count but fewer than ten. This chain links TRBV7-9 with TRBJ2-7; no clear D. The germline V gene encodes CDR1 SEHNR and CDR2 FQNEAQ (reference sequence). The CDR3 length is 13 residues. Deletions cut 2 bases from V and 1 base from J, with 6 bases between. CDR3 residues: CASSLLLSYEQYF. The CDR3 nucleotides read TGTGCCAGCAGCTTACTACTGTCCTACGAGCAGTACTTC.

The chain has TRBV27 and TRBJ2-7; TRBD2 might be the D (7 bases). CDR1 and CDR2 from the germline V gene are MNHEY and SMNVEV (reference sequence). This CDR3 has 13 amino acids. V was clipped by 7 bases and J by 3 bases, with 13 bases between them. The CDR3 is CASNGGAIYEQYF. CDR3 sequence (DNA): TGTGCCAGCAATGGGGGGGCTATCTACGAGCAGTACTTC.

The chain couples TRBV5-1 to TRBJ2-1; the D gene is possibly TRBD2 (7 bases). The germline V gene encodes CDR1 SGHRS and CDR2 YFSETQ. The CDR3 has 16 amino acids. V lost 1 base and J lost 5, with 16 bases in between. The DNA of the CDR3 is TGCGCCAGCAGCTTGTGGGTGGGGGGGCCGAACAATGAGCAGTTCTTC. The encoded protein is CASSLWVGGPNNEQFF.

The chain carries TRBV5-1 and TRBJ2-6; no definite D call. In germline, CDR1 is SGHRS, CDR2 YFSETQ. The germline V and J ends were trimmed by 0 bases and 1 base, with 11 bases remaining between them. The CDR3 is 17 amino acids. The CDR3 DNA sequence: TGCGCCAGCAGCTTGGCCCAGTCCCAGTCTGGGGCCAACGTCCTGACTTTC. Translation gives CASSLAQSQSGANVLTF.

This chain connects TRBV28 to TRBJ2-5; 12 nucleotides line up with TRBD2. The CDR3 runs 14 residues. With V trimmed by 5 bases and J by 12 bases, 10 bases remained unmatched. Germline assignment: CDR1 MDHEN and CDR2 SYDVKM. The CDR3 sequence is CASSERGTSGRKYF. Written as DNA, the CDR3 is TGTGCCAGCAGTGAGCGGGGAACTAGCGGGAGGAAGTACTTC. Full variable domain (missing parts from reference TRBV28 and TRBJ2-5): DVKVTQSSRYLVKRTGEKVFLECVQDMDHENMFWYRQDPGLGLRLIYFSYDVKMKEKGDIPEGYSVSREKKERFSLILESASTNQTSMYLCASSERGTSGRKYFGPGTRLLVL.

This chain connects TRBV12-3 or TRBV12-4 to TRBJ2-1; TRBD2 matches 7 bases. V was pared by 6 bases and J by 2 bases, with 7 bases of the junction left unmatched. CDR3 length: 15 residues. The CDR3 DNA sequence: TGTGCCAGCAGAATGACGGGGGGAGCCTACAATGAGCAGTTCTTC. As protein: CASRMTGGAYNEQFF.

The rearrangement joins TRBV9 to TRBJ2-1; TRBD2 matches 9 bases. The V segment lost 2 bases and the J segment 4 bases; nucleotides outside the gene matches: 4. Per germline, CDR1 SGDLS and CDR2 YYNGEE. The CDR3 extends over 15 amino acids. Here the CDR3 DNA reads TGTGCCAGCAGCGTCCTAGCGGGGCCTTACAATGAGCAGTTCTTC. Residues: CASSVLAGPYNEQFF. The full variable domain, in which reference TRBV9 and TRBJ2-1 provide the parts outside the CDR3, is DSGVTQTPKHLITATGQRVTLRCSPRSGDLSVYWYQQSLDQGLQFLIQYYNGEERAKGNILERFSAQQFPDLHSELNLSSLELGDSALYFCASSVLAGPYNEQFFGPGTRLTVL.

The V gene is TRBV5-6, the J gene TRBJ2-1, with D uncertain. CDR1 is SGHDT and CDR2 is YYEEEE in the germline V gene. V gave up 1 base and J gave up 2 bases, with 10 bases separating them. The CDR3 loop spans 15 amino acids. Here the CDR3 reads CASSLSQPTYNEQFF. In nucleotides, the CDR3 is TGTGCCAGCAGCTTGAGTCAGCCTACCTACAATGAGCAGTTCTTC.

J is TRBJ2-3 and V is TRBV6-1; unclear D gene. The ends were cut back, 8 bases at V and 3 bases at J, with 15 bases in the middle. This CDR3 spans 14 amino acids. Germline V gives CDR1 MNHNS, CDR2 SASEGT. CDR3 amino acids: CASARTEGTDTQYF. The CDR3 DNA is TGTGCCAGCGCCCGTACAGAAGGAACAGATACGCAGTATTTT.

There are a few counts of this clonotype. This rearrangement joins TRBV6-5 to TRBJ2-1; 10 nucleotides agree with TRBD2. V shed 6 bases and J 14 bases; nucleotides not matched to a gene: 4. Per the germline V gene, CDR1 is MNHEY and CDR2 is SVGAGI. This CDR3 has 11 amino acids. The CDR3 DNA reads TGTGCCAGCAGCCCCGGGACTAGCGAGTTCTTC. It codes for CASSPGTSEFF.